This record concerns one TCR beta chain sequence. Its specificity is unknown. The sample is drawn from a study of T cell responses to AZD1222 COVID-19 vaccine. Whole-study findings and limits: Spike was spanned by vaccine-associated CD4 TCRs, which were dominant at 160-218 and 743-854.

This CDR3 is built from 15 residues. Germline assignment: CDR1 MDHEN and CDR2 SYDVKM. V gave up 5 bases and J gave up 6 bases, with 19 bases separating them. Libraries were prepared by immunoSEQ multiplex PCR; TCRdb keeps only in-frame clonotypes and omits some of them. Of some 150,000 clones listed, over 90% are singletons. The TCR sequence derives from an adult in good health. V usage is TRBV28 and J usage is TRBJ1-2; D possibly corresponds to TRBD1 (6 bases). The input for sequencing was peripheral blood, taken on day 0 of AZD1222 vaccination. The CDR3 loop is CASSMDRETGNGYTF. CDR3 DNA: TGTGCCAGCAGTATGGATCGGGAAACAGGGAATGGCTACACCTTC.